This TCR beta chain was sequenced during a study of cytomegalovirus exposure and HLA in healthy donors. Study-wide results and caveats: Cytomegalovirus-associated status was assigned to 164 TCR beta chains. Diagnosis of cytomegalovirus status made by the classifier reportedly showed high specificity and sensitivity.

As concerns this clone: What it recognizes is unknown.

Researchers ran the PCR with 60 Vbeta and 13 Jbeta primers. This table comes from immunoSEQ multiplex PCR, and its TCRdb copy is limited to in-frame clones, with some not included. The sample contains some 69,000 clones, approximately 79% of which appear only once. CDR3 length equals 19 residues. In germline, CDR1 is SGHRS, CDR2 YFSETQ. V was pared by 7 bases and J by 0 bases, with 13 bases of the junction left unmatched. V gene TRBV5-1 combines with J gene TRBJ2-3; 14 bases agree with TRBD2. This receptor was obtained from a woman aged 30 to 39 in good health and CMV-seronegative. Sequenced material: PBMCs. The chain's CDR3 is CASGWSGTSGSRSTDTQYF. CDR3 nucleotides: TGCGCCAGCGGGTGGTCGGGGACTAGCGGGAGCAGGAGCACAGATACGCAGTATTTT.